The clone carrying this T cell receptor beta chain came up a few times. What it recognizes is unknown. This record comes from a study of cytomegalovirus exposure and HLA in healthy donors. Study-level information: Tens of millions of unique TCRs from HLA-typed donors were held in an early release of data. The study, taken as a whole, reports: The study put under 200 TCR beta chains on its list as cytomegalovirus-associated. DRB1 had the most TCR associations and HLA-C the fewest, a later analysis found, with rates varying by HLA locus.

It was with 60 Vbeta and 13 Jbeta primers that the PCR ran. TCRdb keeps only in-frame clones here, not all; method: immunoSEQ multiplex PCR. The data contain around 140,000 clones, 73% of them singletons. The V gene lost 4 bases and the J gene lost 4 bases, with 12 bases spanning the gap. Germline CDR1 MDHEN, CDR2 SYDVKM. The CDR3 consists of 14 residues. This sequence joins TRBV28 and TRBJ2-3, with a possible D match to TRBD1 (5 bases). The material sequenced was PBMCs. This receptor was identified in a young woman in good health and CMV-seronegative. CDR3 DNA: TGTGCCAGCAGTTATCAGGGCGTGGCAGATACGCAGTATTTT. This gives the protein CASSYQGVADTQYF.